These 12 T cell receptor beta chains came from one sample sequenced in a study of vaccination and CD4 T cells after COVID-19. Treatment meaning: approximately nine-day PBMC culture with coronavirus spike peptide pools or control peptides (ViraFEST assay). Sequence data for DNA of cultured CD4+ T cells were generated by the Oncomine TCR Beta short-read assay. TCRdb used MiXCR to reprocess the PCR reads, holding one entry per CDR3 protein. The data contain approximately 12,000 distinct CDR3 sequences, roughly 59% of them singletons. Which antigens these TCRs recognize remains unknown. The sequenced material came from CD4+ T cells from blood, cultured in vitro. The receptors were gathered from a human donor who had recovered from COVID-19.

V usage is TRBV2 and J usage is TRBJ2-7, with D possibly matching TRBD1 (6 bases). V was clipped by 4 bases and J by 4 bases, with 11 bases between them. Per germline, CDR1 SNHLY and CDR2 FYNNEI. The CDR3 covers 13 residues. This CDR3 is CASSGDIIYEQYF. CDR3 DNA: TGTGCCAGCAGTGGGGACATAATATACGAGCAGTACTTC.

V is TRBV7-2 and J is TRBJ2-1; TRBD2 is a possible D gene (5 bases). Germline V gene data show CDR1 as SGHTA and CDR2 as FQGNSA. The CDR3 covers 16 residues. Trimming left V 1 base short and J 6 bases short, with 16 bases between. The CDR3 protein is CASSLEAAVSVNEQFF. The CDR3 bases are TGTGCCAGCAGCTTAGAAGCGGCCGTTTCGGTCAATGAGCAGTTCTTC.

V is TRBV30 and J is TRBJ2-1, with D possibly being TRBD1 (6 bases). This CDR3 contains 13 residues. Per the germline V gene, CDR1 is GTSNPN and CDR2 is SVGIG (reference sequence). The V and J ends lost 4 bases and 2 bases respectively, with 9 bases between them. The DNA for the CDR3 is TGTGCCTGGACCAGGGGAACCTACAATGAGCAGTTCTTC. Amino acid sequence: CAWTRGTYNEQFF.

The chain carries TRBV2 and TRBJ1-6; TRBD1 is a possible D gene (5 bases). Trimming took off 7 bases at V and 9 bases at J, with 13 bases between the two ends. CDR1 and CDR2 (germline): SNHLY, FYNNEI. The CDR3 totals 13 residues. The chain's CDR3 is CASTTGERSPLHF. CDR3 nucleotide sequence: TGTGCCAGCACCACGGGGGAACGTTCACCCCTCCACTTT. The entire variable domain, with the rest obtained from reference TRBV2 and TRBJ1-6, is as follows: EPEVTQTPSHQVTQMGQEVILRCVPISNHLYFYWYRQILGQKVEFLVSFYNNEISEKSEIFDDQFSVERPDGSNFTLKIRSTKLEDSAMYFCASTTGERSPLHFGNGTRLTVT.

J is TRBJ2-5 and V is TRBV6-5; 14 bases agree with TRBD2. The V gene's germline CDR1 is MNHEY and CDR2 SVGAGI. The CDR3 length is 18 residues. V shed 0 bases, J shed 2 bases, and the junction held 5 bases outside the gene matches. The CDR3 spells CASSYSPGLAGGQETQYF. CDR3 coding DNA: TGTGCCAGCAGTTACTCCCCCGGACTAGCGGGAGGACAAGAGACCCAGTACTTC.

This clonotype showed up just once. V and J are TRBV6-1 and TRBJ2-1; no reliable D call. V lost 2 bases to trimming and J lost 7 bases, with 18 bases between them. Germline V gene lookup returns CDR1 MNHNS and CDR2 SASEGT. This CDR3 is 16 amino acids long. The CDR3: CASSEPDGKLGNEQFF. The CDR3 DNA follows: TGTGCCAGCAGTGAACCGGACGGAAAACTGGGGAATGAGCAGTTCTTC.

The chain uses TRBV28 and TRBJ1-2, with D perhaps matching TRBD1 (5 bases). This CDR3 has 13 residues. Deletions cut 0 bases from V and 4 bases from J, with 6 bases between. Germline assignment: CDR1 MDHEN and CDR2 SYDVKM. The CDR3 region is CASSLWGRYGYTF. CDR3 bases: TGTGCCAGCAGTTTATGGGGGCGCTATGGCTACACCTTC.

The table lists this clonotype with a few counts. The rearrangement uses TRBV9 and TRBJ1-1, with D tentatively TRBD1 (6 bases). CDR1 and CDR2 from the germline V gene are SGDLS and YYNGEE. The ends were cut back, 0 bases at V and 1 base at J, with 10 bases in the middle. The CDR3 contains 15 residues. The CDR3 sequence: CASSVEVTGNTEAFF. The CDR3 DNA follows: TGTGCCAGCAGCGTAGAGGTGACAGGGAACACTGAAGCTTTCTTT.

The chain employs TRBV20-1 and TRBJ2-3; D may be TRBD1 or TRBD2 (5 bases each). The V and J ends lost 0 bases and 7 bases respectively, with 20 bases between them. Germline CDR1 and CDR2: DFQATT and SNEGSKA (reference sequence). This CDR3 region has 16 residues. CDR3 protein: CSARDRGVASVNTQYF. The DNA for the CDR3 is TGCAGTGCTAGAGATCGAGGGGTAGCCTCGGTGAATACGCAGTATTTT.

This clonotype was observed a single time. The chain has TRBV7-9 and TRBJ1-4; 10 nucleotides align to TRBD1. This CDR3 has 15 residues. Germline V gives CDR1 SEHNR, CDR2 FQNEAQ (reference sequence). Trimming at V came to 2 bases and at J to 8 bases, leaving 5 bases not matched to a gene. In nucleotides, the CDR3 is TGTGCCAGCAGCTTATCGGACAGGGGGGGGGAAAAACTGTTTTTT. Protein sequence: CASSLSDRGGEKLFF.

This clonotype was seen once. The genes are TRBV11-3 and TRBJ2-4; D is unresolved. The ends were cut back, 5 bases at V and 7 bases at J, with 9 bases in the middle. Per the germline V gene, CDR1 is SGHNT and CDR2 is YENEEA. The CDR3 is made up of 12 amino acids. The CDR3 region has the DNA TGTGCCAGCAGCCCAGACTCCAACATTCAGTACTTC. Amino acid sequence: CASSPDSNIQYF.

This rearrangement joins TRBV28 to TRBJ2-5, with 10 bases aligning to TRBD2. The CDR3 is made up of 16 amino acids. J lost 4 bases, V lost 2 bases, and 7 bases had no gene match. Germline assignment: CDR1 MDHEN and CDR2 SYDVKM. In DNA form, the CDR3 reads TGTGCCAGCAGTTTAATGGCTAGCGGGAGCCGAGAGACCCAGTACTTC. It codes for CASSLMASGSRETQYF.